This entry describes one T cell receptor beta chain. This sample stems from a study of blood T cell repertoires in COVID-19. Whole-study context: Sites in the United States, Italy and Spain provided acute and convalescent COVID-19 samples. PBMCs, B-cell-depleted T cells, or T cells were the source of the cDNA or gDNA that made up the material.

Methods used by the authors: Amplification of reference gene primers provided the estimated nucleated cell counts. The method was immunoSEQ multiplex PCR; TCRdb's version includes in-frame clones alone and lacks a portion of them. Clone size and the V and J calls come from that table; the DNA yielded D and trimming. This table holds 60,000 to 65,000 clones, approximately 80% found once. The V end lost 7 bases, the J end lost 4 bases, and 17 bases lay between the germline ends. This CDR3 has 14 amino acids. Germline V gene lookup returns CDR1 SQVTM and CDR2 ANQGSEA. The genes are TRBV29-1 and TRBJ1-3; possible D gene TRBD1, 5 bases. Sequencing was performed on peripheral blood. This sequence originates from a woman between 55 and 75 years old with acute or convalescent COVID-19. Here the CDR3 DNA reads TGCAGCGCCTCTTCGGGGGTAGGAGGAAACACCATATATTTT. This codes for CSASSGVGGNTIYF.